The rows below give T cell receptor beta chains drawn from one sample of a study of Graves' ophthalmopathy and Graves' hyperthyroidism. One entry per CDR3 protein results from TCRdb running MiXCR on the multiplex PCR reads. The data hold just over 400,000 distinct CDR3 sequences, with around a fifth observed a single time. The source material was peripheral blood. Receptors originate from a woman aged 18 to 35 with stable Graves' hyperthyroidism. CDR3s include the opening cysteine and the closing phenylalanine or tryptophan. D genes are given only for firm matches. Clone size is given for some rows only: seen once, a few or many times, or a class if the clone is expanded.

V gene	J gene	D gene	clone size	CDR3 protein	CDR3 DNA
TRBV5-1	TRBJ2-7	TRBD2	many	CASSLASGNYEQYF	TGCGCCAGCAGCTTGGCTAGCGGGAACTACGAGCAGTACTTC
TRBV6-5	TRBJ1-6	TRBD1	many	CASSYSGRGNSPLHF	TGTGCCAGCAGTTACTCAGGCAGGGGGAATTCACCCCTCCACTTT
TRBV5-1	TRBJ2-3	NA	many	CASSTRENIPDTQYF	TGCGCCAGCAGCACCCGGGAGAACATCCCAGATACGCAGTATTTT
TRBV7-6	TRBJ2-1	NA	NA	CASSLGTDQNEQFF	TGTGCCAGCAGCTTAGGGACGGACCAGAATGAGCAGTTCTTC
TRBV6-5	TRBJ2-5	TRBD1	many	CASSYRTGTKETQYF	TGTGCCAGCAGTTACAGGACAGGAACCAAAGAGACCCAGTACTTC
TRBV7-9	TRBJ1-1	TRBD1	many	CASSTGTGSSNTEAFF	TGTGCCAGCAGCACCGGGACAGGGTCATCGAACACTGAAGCTTTCTTT
TRBV5-1	TRBJ2-7	TRBD1	many	CASSLYGTGNEQYF	TGCGCCAGCAGCTTGTACGGGACAGGGAACGAGCAGTACTTC
TRBV11-1	TRBJ1-2	NA	many	CASSVQPGNYGYTF	TGTGCCAGCAGCGTTCAACCCGGGAACTATGGCTACACCTTC
TRBV30	TRBJ2-2	NA	NA	CAWRGQKNTGELFF	TGTGCCTGGAGGGGACAAAAGAACACCGGGGAGCTGTTTTTT
TRBV28	TRBJ2-7	NA	NA	CASREIQPSYEQYF	TGTGCCAGCAGGGAGATTCAACCGTCCTACGAGCAGTACTTC
TRBV5-6	TRBJ2-7	NA	many	CASSLIGQGVYEQYF	TGTGCCAGCAGCTTGATAGGACAAGGTGTCTACGAGCAGTACTTC
TRBV7-3	TRBJ1-1	NA	many	CASSFEVNTEAFF	TGTGCCAGCAGCTTCGAGGTAAACACTGAAGCTTTCTTT
TRBV7-8	TRBJ2-2	TRBD2	many	CASSSGLAGNTGELFF	TGTGCCAGCAGCAGTGGACTAGCGGGAAACACCGGGGAGCTGTTTTTT
TRBV3-1	TRBJ1-2	NA	few	CASSQDTPNPYGYTF	TGTGCCAGCAGCCAAGATACTCCAAATCCCTATGGCTACACCTTC
TRBV30	TRBJ2-2	NA	few	CAWSATGELFF	TGTGCCTGGAGTGCGACCGGGGAGCTGTTTTTT
TRBV2	TRBJ1-2	NA	many	CASRALGGARLYGYTF	TGTGCCAGCAGGGCTTTGGGGGGGGCGCGACTCTATGGCTACACCTTC
TRBV4-2	TRBJ2-2	NA	many	CASSQVIGPGELFF	TGTGCCAGCAGCCAAGTGATCGGACCCGGGGAGCTGTTTTTT
TRBV11-2	TRBJ2-3	TRBD2	many	CASSAISGSASTDTQYF	TGTGCCAGCAGCGCTATTAGCGGGAGCGCTAGCACAGATACGCAGTATTTT
TRBV5-1	TRBJ2-2	NA	NA	CASSGLQGTGELFF	TGCGCCAGCAGCGGGCTGCAAGGGACCGGGGAGCTGTTTTTT
TRBV6-1	TRBJ2-7	TRBD2	few	CASSEPTVPVAGVPYEQYF	TGTGCCAGCAGTGAACCGACAGTTCCTGTGGCGGGGGTTCCCTACGAGCAGTACTTC
TRBV6-1	TRBJ2-7	NA	many	CASSEVPGKGAYEQYF	TGTGCCAGCAGTGAAGTCCCCGGTAAGGGGGCCTACGAGCAGTACTTC
TRBV29-1	TRBJ2-7	TRBD1	many	CSVAGTGGDEQYF	TGCAGCGTTGCCGGGACAGGGGGCGACGAGCAGTACTTC
TRBV12-3/TRBV12-4	TRBJ2-7	TRBD2	many	CASSLTSGRGEQYF	TGTGCCAGCAGCTTGACTAGCGGGAGGGGCGAGCAGTACTTC
TRBV6-2/TRBV6-3	TRBJ2-6	NA	many	CASSYSAGKGANVLTF	TGTGCCAGCAGTTACTCCGCAGGGAAAGGGGCCAACGTCCTGACTTTC
TRBV11-3	TRBJ1-2	TRBD1	many	CASSLNRGTGVHYGYTF	TGTGCCAGCAGCTTAAACCGGGGCACAGGGGTACACTATGGCTACACCTTC
TRBV28	TRBJ1-5	NA	NA	CASSLRRVSNQPQHF	TGTGCCAGCAGTTTAAGGAGGGTTAGCAATCAGCCCCAGCATTTT
TRBV10-3	TRBJ2-5	TRBD2	many	CAISAGTSWETQYF	TGTGCCATCAGTGCCGGGACTAGCTGGGAGACCCAGTACTTC
TRBV12-3/TRBV12-4	TRBJ2-7	NA	few	CASSPPRGRVSSYEQYF	TGTGCCAGCAGTCCGCCAAGGGGGAGGGTCAGCTCCTACGAGCAGTACTTC
TRBV11-2	TRBJ1-3	TRBD1	NA	CASSLEGDRGDTIYF	TGTGCCAGCAGCTTAGAGGGGGACAGGGGGGACACCATATATTTT
TRBV5-5	TRBJ1-6	TRBD1	many	CASNLQGSPPLHF	TGTGCCAGCAATCTACAGGGGAGTCCACCCCTCCACTTT
TRBV5-1	TRBJ2-5	TRBD1	many	CASSFGQGQETQYF	TGCGCCAGCAGCTTTGGACAGGGCCAAGAGACCCAGTACTTC
TRBV4-1	TRBJ2-2	TRBD2	NA	CASSRSSGTWDTGELFF	TGCGCCAGCAGCCGTTCAAGCGGGACTTGGGACACCGGGGAGCTGTTTTTT
TRBV12-3/TRBV12-4	TRBJ1-2	NA	NA	CASSFQTSNYGYTF	TGTGCCAGCAGTTTCCAGACGAGTAACTATGGCTACACCTTC
TRBV6-5	TRBJ1-2	NA	NA	CASSYEQAGTISGGYTF	TGTGCCAGCAGTTACGAACAAGCCGGGACGATTTCTGGGGGCTACACCTTC
TRBV7-2	TRBJ1-2	NA	once	CASSPQTVNYGYTF	TGTGCCAGCAGCCCCCAGACAGTTAACTATGGCTACACCTTC
TRBV7-9	TRBJ1-1	TRBD1	many	CASSPRDRGNTEAFF	TGTGCCAGCAGCCCACGGGACAGGGGGAACACTGAAGCTTTCTTT
TRBV12-3/TRBV12-4	TRBJ1-2	TRBD1	NA	CASSDPGQGIYGYTF	TGTGCCAGCAGTGACCCGGGACAGGGTATCTACGGCTACACCTTC
TRBV28	TRBJ1-2	NA	NA	CAEGGRDNYGYTF	TGTGCCGAGGGGGGACGAGATAACTATGGCTACACCTTC
TRBV25-1	TRBJ2-7	NA	many	CASQNPVGYEQYF	TGTGCCAGCCAGAACCCGGTGGGCTACGAGCAGTACTTC
TRBV12-3/TRBV12-4	TRBJ2-2	TRBD2	many	CASSLEWGLAGSPGELFF	TGTGCCAGCAGTTTAGAATGGGGGCTAGCGGGAAGTCCCGGGGAGCTGTTTTTT